A selection of T cell receptor beta chains follows, all from one sample in a study of T cells in Graves' hyperthyroidism and ophthalmopathy. TCRdb re-called the multiplex PCR reads through MiXCR, storing one row per CDR3 protein. The sample lists under 350,000 distinct CDR3 sequences; around a sixth were seen once. The source material was blood. The receptors shown here come from a woman in her 50s with Graves' hyperthyroidism. Each CDR3 is given with its conserved first and last residue. Fields, in order: D gene, clone size, J gene, V gene, CDR3 protein, CDR3 DNA. The D gene is left open where the match is weak. Rows give clone size only sometimes, using once, few, many, or a class for an expanded clone.

TRBD1	many	TRBJ2-1	TRBV7-2	CASSPVGTGSYEQFF	TGTGCCAGCAGCCCGGTGGGGACAGGGTCGTATGAGCAGTTCTTC
-	-	TRBJ1-4	TRBV2	CASSEALPGANEKLFF	TGTGCCAGCAGTGAAGCGCTTCCGGGTGCTAATGAAAAACTGTTTTTT
TRBD2	many	TRBJ2-1	TRBV2	CASREGTSGRGEQFF	TGTGCCAGCAGGGAGGGGACTAGCGGGAGGGGTGAGCAGTTCTTC
-	few	TRBJ2-1	TRBV6-1	CASSEANNEQFF	TGTGCCAGCAGTGAAGCTAACAATGAGCAGTTCTTC
TRBD1	-	TRBJ1-1	TRBV5-4	CASSRDRGLSTEAFF	TGTGCCAGCAGCAGGGACAGGGGGCTGAGTACTGAAGCTTTCTTT
TRBD2	few	TRBJ2-5	TRBV24-1	CATSDLPGGETQYF	TGTGCCACCAGTGATTTGCCGGGGGGGGAGACCCAGTACTTC
-	many	TRBJ2-5	TRBV28	CASSPPARHQETQYF	TGTGCCAGCAGTCCCCCCGCGCGGCACCAAGAGACCCAGTACTTC
TRBD1	-	TRBJ1-3	TRBV9	CASSTTLTGSFSGNTIYF	TGTGCCAGCAGCACCACGCTGACAGGGAGTTTCTCTGGAAACACCATATATTTT
-	many	TRBJ2-2	TRBV11-3	CASSLAYGGELFF	TGTGCCAGCAGCTTGGCCTATGGCGGGGAGCTGTTTTTT
TRBD1	few	TRBJ1-5	TRBV19	CASSARTGTVGNQPQHF	TGTGCCAGTAGTGCCCGGACAGGGACGGTGGGCAATCAGCCCCAGCATTTT
-	many	TRBJ1-1	TRBV13	CASSSGGSLNTEAFF	TGTGCCAGCAGCTCCGGCGGGTCTTTGAACACTGAAGCTTTCTTT
TRBD1	many	TRBJ1-1	TRBV12-3/TRBV12-4	CASSWGTGDTEAFF	TGTGCCAGCAGTTGGGGGACAGGCGACACTGAAGCTTTCTTT
TRBD2	few	TRBJ2-7	TRBV18	CASSSGTTTAYEQYF	TGTGCCAGCTCGTCGGGGACTACAACAGCCTACGAGCAGTACTTC
-	many	TRBJ1-2	TRBV12-3/TRBV12-4	CASSPWAGSYTF	TGTGCCAGCAGTCCTTGGGCTGGGAGCTACACCTTC
TRBD1	many	TRBJ2-5	TRBV5-6	CASSFRQGLETQYF	TGTGCCAGCAGCTTCAGACAGGGGTTGGAGACCCAGTACTTC
-	-	TRBJ1-1	TRBV5-5	CASSFRAVGTEAFF	TGTGCCAGCAGCTTCAGGGCTGTGGGCACTGAAGCTTTCTTT
-	few	TRBJ2-5	TRBV6-5	CASSLRRRAQETQYF	TGTGCCAGCAGTCTACGTCGGAGGGCCCAAGAGACCCAGTACTTC
-	-	TRBJ2-3	TRBV3-1	CASSQDRLIGADTQYF	TGTGCCAGCAGCCAAGACCGCCTAATAGGGGCAGATACGCAGTATTTT
-	-	TRBJ2-3	TRBV3-1	CASSQGAGADTQYF	TGTGCCAGCAGCCAAGGTGCAGGCGCAGATACGCAGTATTTT
TRBD1	-	TRBJ2-1	TRBV5-1	CASSLEQGDDEQFF	TGCGCCAGCAGCTTGGAACAGGGGGACGATGAGCAGTTCTTC
-	few	TRBJ1-6	TRBV3-1	CASREIKGSPLHF	TGTGCCAGCAGGGAAATAAAGGGTTCACCCCTCCACTTT
-	-	TRBJ1-5	TRBV6-1	CASAGLGQTSNQPQHF	TGTGCCAGCGCCGGGTTGGGGCAGACTAGCAATCAGCCCCAGCATTTT
-	many	TRBJ1-2	TRBV6-1	CASSLGTVTNGYTF	TGTGCCAGCAGTCTCGGGACGGTCACCAATGGCTACACCTTC
TRBD1	many	TRBJ1-5	TRBV28	CASATGQGPENSNQPQHF	TGTGCGTCAGCAACGGGACAGGGGCCCGAAAATAGCAATCAGCCCCAGCATTTT
-	-	TRBJ2-1	TRBV18	CASSPRGKQLTYNEQFF	TGTGCCAGCTCACCAAGGGGTAAACAGCTTACCTACAATGAGCAGTTCTTC
-	-	TRBJ2-5	TRBV20-1	CSALRDQRWETQYF	TGCAGTGCTCTCCGGGATCAGAGGTGGGAGACCCAGTACTTC
-	few	TRBJ1-2	TRBV2	CASSEAGAGYGYTF	TGTGCCAGCAGTGAAGCGGGGGCGGGGTATGGCTACACCTTC
-	-	TRBJ1-3	TRBV12-3/TRBV12-4	CASNQGTRGNTICF	TGTGCCAGCAATCAAGGGACGAGAGGAAACACCATATGTTTT
TRBD1	many	TRBJ1-1	TRBV28	CASSQTGSRTEAFF	TGTGCCAGCAGCCAGACAGGGTCGCGCACTGAAGCTTTCTTT
-	few	TRBJ1-5	TRBV29-1	CSVEDDSGQPQHF	TGCAGCGTTGAAGATGACAGCGGGCAGCCCCAGCATTTT
-	-	TRBJ1-2	TRBV5-5	CASSFMPTEGYTF	TGTGCCAGCAGCTTTATGCCAACCGAAGGCTACACCTTC
-	few	TRBJ2-2	TRBV29-1	CSVLRNTGELFF	TGCAGCGTTTTGAGGAACACCGGGGAGCTGTTTTTT
-	many	TRBJ2-3	TRBV24-1	CATSDPGTAPPFTDTQYF	TGTGCCACCAGTGACCCGGGTACGGCTCCCCCTTTCACAGATACGCAGTATTTT
-	many	TRBJ1-2	TRBV29-1	CSVGVIPAAGYTF	TGCAGCGTTGGGGTCATCCCGGCCGCTGGCTACACCTTC
-	many	TRBJ2-5	TRBV12-3/TRBV12-4	CASTLRVGETQYF	TGTGCCAGCACCTTAAGGGTAGGAGAGACCCAGTACTTC
-	many	TRBJ2-3	TRBV2	CASRKTDVITDTQYF	TGTGCCAGCAGGAAGACGGATGTTATCACAGATACGCAGTATTTT
-	-	TRBJ1-1	TRBV6-2/TRBV6-3	CASSYREGANTEAFF	TGTGCCAGCAGTTATCGGGAGGGAGCGAACACTGAAGCTTTCTTT
TRBD1	few	TRBJ2-7	TRBV11-1	CASSGVGTVKTYEQYF	TGTGCCAGCAGCGGTGTGGGGACAGTGAAGACCTACGAGCAGTACTTC
TRBD2	many	TRBJ2-5	TRBV5-1	CASSSRLAEQETQYF	TGCGCCAGCAGCTCCCGACTAGCTGAACAAGAGACCCAGTACTTC
-	many	TRBJ1-1	TRBV12-3/TRBV12-4	CASSDVQGLDTEAFF	TGTGCCAGCAGCGACGTACAGGGATTAGACACTGAAGCTTTCTTT
TRBD1	many	TRBJ2-3	TRBV6-1	CASRGQGAADTQYF	TGTGCCAGCAGGGGACAGGGGGCCGCAGATACGCAGTATTTT
-	-	TRBJ2-1	TRBV25-1	CASTQRAGEDHNEQFF	TGTGCCAGCACTCAAAGAGCGGGCGAAGATCACAATGAGCAGTTCTTC
-	-	TRBJ1-4	TRBV29-1	CSVEGAPPPNEKLFF	TGCAGCGTTGAGGGGGCCCCCCCCCCTAATGAAAAACTGTTTTTT
-	many	TRBJ1-1	TRBV12-3/TRBV12-4	CASSSRPPRAVGTRPRRWNTEAFF	TGTGCCAGCAGTTCCCGACCTCCGAGAGCGGTCGGGACGAGACCCCGAAGGTGGAACACTGAAGCTTTCTTT
TRBD2	-	TRBJ2-3	TRBV10-3	CAIRGGGTNMRTQYF	TGTGCCATCAGGGGGGGGGGGACGAATATGAGGACGCAGTATTTT
-	-	TRBJ1-2	TRBV30	CAWSVTYGYTF	TGTGCCTGGAGTGTAACCTATGGCTACACCTTC
TRBD1	many	TRBJ2-2	TRBV19	CASKTGDRDYTGELFF	TGTGCCAGTAAAACCGGTGACAGGGATTATACCGGGGAGCTGTTTTTT
TRBD2	many	TRBJ2-3	TRBV20-1	CSARLAQDTQYF	TGCAGTGCAAGACTAGCGCAAGATACGCAGTATTTT